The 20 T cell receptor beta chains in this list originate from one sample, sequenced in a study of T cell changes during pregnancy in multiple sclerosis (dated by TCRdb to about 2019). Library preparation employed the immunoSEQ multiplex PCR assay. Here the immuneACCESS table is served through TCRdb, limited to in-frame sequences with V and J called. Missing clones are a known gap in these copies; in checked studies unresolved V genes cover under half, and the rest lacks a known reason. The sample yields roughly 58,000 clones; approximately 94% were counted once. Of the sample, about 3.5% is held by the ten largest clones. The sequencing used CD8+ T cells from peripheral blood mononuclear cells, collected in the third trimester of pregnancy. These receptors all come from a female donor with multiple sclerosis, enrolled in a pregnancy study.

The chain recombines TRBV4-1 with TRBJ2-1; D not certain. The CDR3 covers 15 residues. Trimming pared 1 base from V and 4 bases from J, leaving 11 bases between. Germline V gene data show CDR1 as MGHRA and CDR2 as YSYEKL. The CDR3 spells CASSQASPQYNEQFF. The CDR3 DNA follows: TGCGCCAGCAGCCAAGCGTCTCCCCAGTACAATGAGCAGTTCTTC.

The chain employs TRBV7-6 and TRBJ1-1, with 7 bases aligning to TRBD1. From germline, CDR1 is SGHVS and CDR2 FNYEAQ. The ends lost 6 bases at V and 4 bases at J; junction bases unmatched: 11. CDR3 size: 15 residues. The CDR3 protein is CASSRNRGSGTEAFF. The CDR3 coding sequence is TGTGCCAGCAGTCGAAACAGGGGTTCGGGCACTGAAGCTTTCTTT.

The CDR3: CASSQPTTSGITDTQYF. CDR3 DNA sequence: TGTGCCAGCAGTCAACCAACGACTAGCGGGATCACAGATACGCAGTATTTT. V is TRBV27 and J is TRBJ2-3, with TRBD2 identical over 11 bases. CDR1 and CDR2 (germline): MNHEY, SMNVEV (reference sequence). The ends lost 5 bases at V and 2 bases at J; junction bases unmatched: 9. The CDR3 runs 17 residues.

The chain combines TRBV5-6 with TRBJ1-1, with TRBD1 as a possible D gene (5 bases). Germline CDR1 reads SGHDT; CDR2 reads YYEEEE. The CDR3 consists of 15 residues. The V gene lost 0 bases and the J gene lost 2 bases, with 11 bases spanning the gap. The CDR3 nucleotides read TGTGCCAGCAGCTTGGAAGGGACTGTAAACACTGAAGCTTTCTTT. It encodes CASSLEGTVNTEAFF.

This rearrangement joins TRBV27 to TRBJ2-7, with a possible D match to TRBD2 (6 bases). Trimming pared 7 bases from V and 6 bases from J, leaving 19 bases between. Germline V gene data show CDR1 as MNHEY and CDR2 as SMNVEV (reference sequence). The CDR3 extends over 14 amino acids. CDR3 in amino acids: CASTNTGGSVEQYF. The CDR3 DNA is TGTGCCAGCACTAATACCGGAGGGTCCGTCGAGCAGTACTTC.

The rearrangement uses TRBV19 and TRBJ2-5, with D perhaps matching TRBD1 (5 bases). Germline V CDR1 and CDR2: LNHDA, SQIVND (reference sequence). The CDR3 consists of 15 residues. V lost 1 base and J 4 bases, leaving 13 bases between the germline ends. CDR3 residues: CASSIAGFSPETQYF. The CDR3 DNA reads TGTGCCAGTAGTATAGCAGGGTTCAGCCCAGAGACCCAGTACTTC.

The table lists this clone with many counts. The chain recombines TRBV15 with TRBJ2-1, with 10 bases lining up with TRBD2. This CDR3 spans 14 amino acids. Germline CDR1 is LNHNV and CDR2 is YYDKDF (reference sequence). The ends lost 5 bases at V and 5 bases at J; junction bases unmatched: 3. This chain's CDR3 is CATSQAGGNNEQFF. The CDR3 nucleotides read TGTGCCACCAGCCAAGCGGGAGGGAACAATGAGCAGTTCTTC. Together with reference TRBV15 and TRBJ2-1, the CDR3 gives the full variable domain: DAMVIQNPRYQVTQFGKPVTLSCSQTLNHNVMYWYQQKSSQAPKLLFHYYDKDFNNEADTPDNFQSRRPNTSFCFLDIRSPGLGDTAMYLCATSQAGGNNEQFFGPGTRLTVL.

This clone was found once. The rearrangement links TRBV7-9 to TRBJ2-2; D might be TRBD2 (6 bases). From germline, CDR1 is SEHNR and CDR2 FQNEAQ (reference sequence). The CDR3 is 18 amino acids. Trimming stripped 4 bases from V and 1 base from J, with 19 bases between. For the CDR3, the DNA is TGTGCCAGCAGCTCGTCTGTCATAGTAGCGGAGAACACCGGGGAGCTGTTTTTT. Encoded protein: CASSSSVIVAENTGELFF. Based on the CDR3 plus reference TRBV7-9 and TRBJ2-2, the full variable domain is DTGVSQNPRHKITKRGQNVTFRCDPISEHNRLYWYRQTLGQGPEFLTYFQNEAQLEKSRLLSDRFSAERPKGSFSTLEIQRTEQGDSAMYLCASSSSVIVAENTGELFFGEGSRLTVL.

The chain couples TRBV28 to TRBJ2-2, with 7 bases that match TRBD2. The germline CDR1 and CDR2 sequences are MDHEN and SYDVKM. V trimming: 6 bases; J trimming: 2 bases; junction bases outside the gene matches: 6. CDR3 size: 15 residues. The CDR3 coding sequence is TGTGCCAGCAGCCTCCTAGCGGATAACACCGGGGAGCTGTTTTTT. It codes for CASSLLADNTGELFF.

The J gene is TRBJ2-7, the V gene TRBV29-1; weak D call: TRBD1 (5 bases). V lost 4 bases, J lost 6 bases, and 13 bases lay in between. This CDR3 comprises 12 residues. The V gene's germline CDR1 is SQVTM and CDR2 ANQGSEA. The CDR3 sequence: CSVAQGSSEQYF. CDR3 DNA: TGCAGCGTTGCTCAGGGTAGCTCCGAGCAGTACTTC.

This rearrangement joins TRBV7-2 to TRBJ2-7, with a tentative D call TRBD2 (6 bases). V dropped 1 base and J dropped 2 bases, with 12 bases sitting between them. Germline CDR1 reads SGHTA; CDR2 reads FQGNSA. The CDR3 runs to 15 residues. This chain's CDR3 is CASSLGLAPTYEQYF. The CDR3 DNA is TGTGCCAGCAGCTTAGGGCTAGCGCCAACCTACGAGCAGTACTTC.

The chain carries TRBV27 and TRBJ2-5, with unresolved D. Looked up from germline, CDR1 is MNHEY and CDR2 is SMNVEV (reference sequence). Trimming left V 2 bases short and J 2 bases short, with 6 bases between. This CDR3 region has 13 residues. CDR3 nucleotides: TGTGCCAGCAGTTTAGCGCTGCAAGAGACCCAGTACTTC. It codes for CASSLALQETQYF.

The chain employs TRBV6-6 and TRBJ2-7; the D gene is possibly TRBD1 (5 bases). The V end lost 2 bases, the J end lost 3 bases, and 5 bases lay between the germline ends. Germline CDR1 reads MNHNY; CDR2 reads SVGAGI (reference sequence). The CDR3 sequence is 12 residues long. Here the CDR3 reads CASSYDSYEQYF. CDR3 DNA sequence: TGTGCCAGCAGTTACGACAGCTACGAGCAGTACTTC.

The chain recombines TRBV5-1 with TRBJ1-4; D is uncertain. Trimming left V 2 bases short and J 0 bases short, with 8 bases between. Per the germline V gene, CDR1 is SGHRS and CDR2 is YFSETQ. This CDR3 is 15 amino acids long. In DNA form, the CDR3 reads TGCGCCAGCAGCTTCGGGGTTGCAACTAATGAAAAACTGTTTTTT. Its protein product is CASSFGVATNEKLFF.

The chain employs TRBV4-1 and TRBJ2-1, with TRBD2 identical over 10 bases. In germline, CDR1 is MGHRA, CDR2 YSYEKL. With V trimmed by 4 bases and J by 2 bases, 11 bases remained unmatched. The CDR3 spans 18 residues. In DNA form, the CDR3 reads TGCGCCAGCAGCCTCCCCTCTTCTAGCGGGAGTACCTACAATGAGCAGTTCTTC. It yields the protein CASSLPSSSGSTYNEQFF.

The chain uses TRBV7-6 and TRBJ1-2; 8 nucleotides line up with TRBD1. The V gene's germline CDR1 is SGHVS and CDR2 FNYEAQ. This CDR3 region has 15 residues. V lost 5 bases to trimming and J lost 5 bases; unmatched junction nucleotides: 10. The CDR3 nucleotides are TGTGCCAGCAGCCTGCGACAGGGGAAGGGGTATGGCTACACCTTC. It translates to CASSLRQGKGYGYTF.

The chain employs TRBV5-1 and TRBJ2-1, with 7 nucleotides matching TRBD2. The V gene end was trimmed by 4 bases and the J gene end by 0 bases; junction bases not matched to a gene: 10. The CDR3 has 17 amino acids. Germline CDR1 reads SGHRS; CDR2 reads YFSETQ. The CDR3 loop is CASSANRDYSSYNEQFF. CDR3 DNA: TGCGCCAGCAGCGCGAACCGGGACTACAGCTCCTACAATGAGCAGTTCTTC.

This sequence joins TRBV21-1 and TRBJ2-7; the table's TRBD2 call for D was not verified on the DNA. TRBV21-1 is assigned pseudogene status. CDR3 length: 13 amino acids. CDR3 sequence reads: CAENGFYSYEQYF. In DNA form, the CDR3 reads TGTGCCGAGAACGGGTTTTACTCCTACGAGCAGTACTTC.

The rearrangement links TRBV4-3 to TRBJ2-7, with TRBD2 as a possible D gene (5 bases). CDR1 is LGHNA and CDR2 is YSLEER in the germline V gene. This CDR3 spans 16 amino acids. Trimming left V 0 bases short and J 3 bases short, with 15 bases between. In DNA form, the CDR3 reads TGCGCCAGCAGCCAAGATTCTGCGAGCGGCAGCTACGAGCAGTACTTC. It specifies CASSQDSASGSYEQYF.

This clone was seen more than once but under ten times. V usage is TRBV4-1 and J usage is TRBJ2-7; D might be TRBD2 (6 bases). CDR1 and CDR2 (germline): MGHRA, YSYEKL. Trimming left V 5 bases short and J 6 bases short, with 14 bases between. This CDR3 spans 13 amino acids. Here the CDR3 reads CASSYREWGEQYF. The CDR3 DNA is TGCGCCAGCAGCTACCGGGAGTGGGGCGAGCAGTACTTC.